A selection of T cell receptor beta chains follows, all from one sample in a study of glioma-infiltrating T cells. Using its own MiXCR run on the multiplex PCR reads, TCRdb lists one record per CDR3 protein. Among more than 300,000 distinct CDR3 sequences listed, around 38% were seen once. The sample was glioma tissue, nonneoplastic brain tissue, or PBMCs (not recorded which). The receptors were sampled from a human donor with low-grade glioma or glioblastoma, undergoing nonglioma brain surgery, or in good health (not recorded which). Both conserved end residues are part of each CDR3. Each record gives: D gene, J gene, clone size, V gene, CDR3 DNA, CDR3 protein. The D gene is left open where the match is weak. Only some rows state a clone size, as once, few, many or a class for expanded clones.

D gene: TRBD2; J gene: TRBJ2-3; clone size: many; V gene: TRBV27; CDR3 DNA: TGTGCCAGCAGTTTAAGCGGGAGATACACAGATACGCAGTATTTT; CDR3 protein: CASSLSGRYTDTQYF
D gene: TRBD2; J gene: TRBJ2-3; clone size: .; V gene: TRBV2; CDR3 DNA: TGTGCCATCCACCACCCTAGCGGGAACACAGATACGCAGTATTTT; CDR3 protein: CAIHHPSGNTDTQYF
D gene: .; J gene: TRBJ2-6; clone size: .; V gene: TRBV28; CDR3 DNA: TGTGCCAGCAGTTTATGGGACAGCGCCAACGTCCTGACTTTC; CDR3 protein: CASSLWDSANVLTF
D gene: .; J gene: TRBJ1-5; clone size: .; V gene: TRBV2; CDR3 DNA: TGTGCCAGCAGGGACAGCACTAATCAGCCCCAGCATTTT; CDR3 protein: CASRDSTNQPQHF
D gene: .; J gene: TRBJ2-5; clone size: .; V gene: TRBV27; CDR3 DNA: TGTGCCAGCAGTTTATTTGGGAATTTGGAGACCCAGTACTTC; CDR3 protein: CASSLFGNLETQYF
D gene: .; J gene: TRBJ1-1; clone size: many; V gene: TRBV28; CDR3 DNA: TGTGCCAGCAGTTTATCTAACCCCTGGACAGCGAACACTGAAGCTTTCTTT; CDR3 protein: CASSLSNPWTANTEAFF
D gene: TRBD2; J gene: TRBJ2-7; clone size: few; V gene: TRBV10-3; CDR3 DNA: TGTGCCGTCAGTGAGACGGCGGGAGCCTACGTAGGCGAGCAGTACTTC; CDR3 protein: CAVSETAGAYVGEQYF
D gene: .; J gene: TRBJ1-2; clone size: .; V gene: TRBV20-1; CDR3 DNA: TGCAGTGCTATCCAGGATCCTAACTATGGCTACACCTTC; CDR3 protein: CSAIQDPNYGYTF
D gene: TRBD2; J gene: TRBJ2-7; clone size: many; V gene: TRBV6-1; CDR3 DNA: TGTGCCAGCAGCAGCGGGACGGTACCCTACGAGCAGTACTTC; CDR3 protein: CASSSGTVPYEQYF
D gene: TRBD2; J gene: TRBJ2-1; clone size: few; V gene: TRBV28; CDR3 DNA: TGTGCCAGCAGCCCTGGGACTAGGCATGAGCAGTTCTTC; CDR3 protein: CASSPGTRHEQFF
D gene: TRBD2; J gene: TRBJ2-1; clone size: .; V gene: TRBV4-1; CDR3 DNA: TGCGCCAGCGGCCTAGCGGGAGGCGGAAATGAGCAGTTCTTC; CDR3 protein: CASGLAGGGNEQFF
D gene: .; J gene: TRBJ2-1; clone size: .; V gene: TRBV28; CDR3 DNA: TGTGCCAGCCTCCGCAGGCAGGGCTACAATGAGCAGTTCTTC; CDR3 protein: CASLRRQGYNEQFF
D gene: .; J gene: TRBJ1-4; clone size: .; V gene: TRBV10-3; CDR3 DNA: TGTGCCATCAGCGCTGGACACCTTGCAACTAATGAAAAACTGTTTTTT; CDR3 protein: CAISAGHLATNEKLFF
D gene: TRBD2; J gene: TRBJ2-1; clone size: few; V gene: TRBV2; CDR3 DNA: TGTGCCAGCAGTGAATACGGCGGGAGGGCCAATGAGCAGTTCTTC; CDR3 protein: CASSEYGGRANEQFF
D gene: .; J gene: TRBJ1-1; clone size: few; V gene: TRBV28; CDR3 DNA: TGTGCCAGCAGTTTAGTGGAGGGGTCCTACACTGAAGCTTTCTTT; CDR3 protein: CASSLVEGSYTEAFF
D gene: .; J gene: TRBJ1-2; clone size: .; V gene: TRBV7-9; CDR3 DNA: TGTGCCAGCAGCCCACCCGGACAACCCGATGGCTGCACCTTC; CDR3 protein: CASSPPGQPDGCTF
D gene: .; J gene: TRBJ1-2; clone size: .; V gene: TRBV3-1; CDR3 DNA: TGTGCCAGCAGCCAAGGCCCCACGGCAGGCTACACCTTC; CDR3 protein: CASSQGPTAGYTF
D gene: .; J gene: TRBJ1-5; clone size: many; V gene: TRBV20-1; CDR3 DNA: TGCAGTGCTTTAGTGAGCAATCAGCCCCAGCATTTT; CDR3 protein: CSALVSNQPQHF
D gene: TRBD1; J gene: TRBJ1-2; clone size: many; V gene: TRBV6-2/TRBV6-3; CDR3 DNA: TGTGCCAGCAGTTACGACAGGGGAATGGGCTACACCTTC; CDR3 protein: CASSYDRGMGYTF
D gene: .; J gene: TRBJ2-3; clone size: few; V gene: TRBV2; CDR3 DNA: TGTGCCAGCACGAACCCTGGGGAGTTTGCTCTCACAGATACGCAGTATTTT; CDR3 protein: CASTNPGEFALTDTQYF
D gene: TRBD1; J gene: TRBJ2-1; clone size: once; V gene: TRBV27; CDR3 DNA: TGTGCCACCAGTGGGACAGGGGCCCTGGGTGAGCGGTTCTTC; CDR3 protein: CATSGTGALGERFF
D gene: TRBD2; J gene: TRBJ2-1; clone size: .; V gene: TRBV4-2; CDR3 DNA: TGTGCCAGCAGCCAAGAAGCGGGAGGGGTCTATGAGCAGTTCTTC; CDR3 protein: CASSQEAGGVYEQFF
D gene: TRBD1; J gene: TRBJ1-4; clone size: few; V gene: TRBV28; CDR3 DNA: TGTGCCAGCAGTCGCGGACAGGAGGTAAAACTGTTTTTT; CDR3 protein: CASSRGQEVKLFF
D gene: .; J gene: TRBJ2-7; clone size: many; V gene: TRBV7-2; CDR3 DNA: TGTGCCAGCAGATCTAGCGCTTCCTCCTACGAGCAGTACTTC; CDR3 protein: CASRSSASSYEQYF
D gene: TRBD2; J gene: TRBJ2-1; clone size: .; V gene: TRBV6-5; CDR3 DNA: TGTGCCAGCAGTTTAGAACTAGCGGGGAGTGAGCAGTTCTTC; CDR3 protein: CASSLELAGSEQFF
D gene: .; J gene: TRBJ2-7; clone size: few; V gene: TRBV28; CDR3 DNA: TGTGCCAGCAGTTTCTATTATCGGGGCGAGCAGTACTTC; CDR3 protein: CASSFYYRGEQYF